These T cell receptor beta chains were read from a single sample in a study of technical replicates of blood from several donors. Libraries were prepared by immunoSEQ multiplex PCR; TCRdb keeps only in-frame clonotypes and omits some of them. Counted here are approximately 79,000 clones, roughly 93% occurring once; the ten biggest clones make up about 0.37%. Sequences were obtained from T cells isolated from PBMCs. These receptors came from a human donor in good health. Both conserved end residues are part of each CDR3. The D gene is left open where the match is weak. Rows may omit the clone size; those that give it use once, few, many or a size class.

J gene: TRBJ1-5
D gene: TRBD1
clone size: once
V gene: TRBV10-3
CDR3 DNA: TGTGCCATCAGTGGAGACAGGGGAAGTCAGCCCCAGCATTTT
CDR3 protein: CAISGDRGSQPQHF

J gene: TRBJ2-3
D gene: TRBD2
clone size: NA
V gene: TRBV2
CDR3 DNA: TGTGCCAGCTCAAGGCTAGCGGGAGAGGGAGATACGCAGTATTTT
CDR3 protein: CASSRLAGEGDTQYF

J gene: TRBJ2-7
D gene: TRBD1
clone size: NA
V gene: TRBV27
CDR3 DNA: TGTGCCAGCAGTCTAGACAGGGGGAGGTCCGAGCAGTACTTC
CDR3 protein: CASSLDRGRSEQYF

J gene: TRBJ2-2
D gene: TRBD1
clone size: NA
V gene: TRBV29-1
CDR3 DNA: TGCAGCGTTACAGGGGTTATAGCCGGGGAGCTGTTTTTT
CDR3 protein: CSVTGVIAGELFF

J gene: TRBJ1-5
D gene: TRBD1
clone size: NA
V gene: TRBV18
CDR3 DNA: TGTGCCAGCTCCCGGGTAGGACAGGGGGCTGGTCAGCCCCAGCATTTT
CDR3 protein: CASSRVGQGAGQPQHF

J gene: TRBJ1-1
D gene: TRBD1
clone size: NA
V gene: TRBV11-3
CDR3 DNA: TGTGCCAGCAGCTTAAAGGGGGCCACTGAAGCTTTCTTT
CDR3 protein: CASSLKGATEAFF

J gene: TRBJ2-6
D gene: NA
clone size: NA
V gene: TRBV19
CDR3 DNA: TGTGCCAGTTCGAAGGGGGTCAGTGCTAGTTCTGGGGCCAACGTCCTGACTTTC
CDR3 protein: CASSKGVSASSGANVLTF

J gene: TRBJ2-7
D gene: TRBD2
clone size: NA
V gene: TRBV6-5
CDR3 DNA: TGTGCCAGTTCACGGGAGGTATCCTACGAGCAGTACTTC
CDR3 protein: CASSREVSYEQYF

J gene: TRBJ2-6
D gene: TRBD2
clone size: few
V gene: TRBV4-3
CDR3 DNA: TGCGCCAGCAGCCAAGGGACTAGCAGCTCTGGGGCCAACGTCCTGACTTTC
CDR3 protein: CASSQGTSSSGANVLTF

J gene: TRBJ2-5
D gene: TRBD2
clone size: NA
V gene: TRBV10-3
CDR3 DNA: TGTGCCATCAGTGAGTCTGAGCGGGAGATTCAAGAGACCCAGTACTTC
CDR3 protein: CAISESEREIQETQYF

J gene: TRBJ1-5
D gene: NA
clone size: NA
V gene: TRBV10-2
CDR3 DNA: TGCGCCATAGAATCCGGGACACCAGATCAGCCCCAGCATTTT
CDR3 protein: CAIESGTPDQPQHF

J gene: TRBJ1-1
D gene: TRBD1
clone size: NA
V gene: TRBV6-5
CDR3 DNA: TGTGCCAGCAGGACAGGGTTAACTGAAGCTTTCTTT
CDR3 protein: CASRTGLTEAFF

J gene: TRBJ2-3
D gene: NA
clone size: NA
V gene: TRBV29-1
CDR3 DNA: TGCAGCGTTGAGGGCGGGAGCACAGATACGCAGTATTTT
CDR3 protein: CSVEGGSTDTQYF

J gene: TRBJ1-5
D gene: NA
clone size: NA
V gene: TRBV6-6
CDR3 DNA: TGTGCCAGCAGTTACCTGAATCAGCCCCAGCATTTT
CDR3 protein: CASSYLNQPQHF

J gene: TRBJ2-7
D gene: TRBD1
clone size: NA
V gene: TRBV9
CDR3 DNA: TGTGCCAGCAGCGTAGGACAGGGGGCTAACGAGCAGTACTTC
CDR3 protein: CASSVGQGANEQYF

J gene: TRBJ1-1
D gene: TRBD1
clone size: NA
V gene: TRBV10-3
CDR3 DNA: TGTGCCGCGGACAGGGGGCCAGAAAACACTGAAGCTTTCTTT
CDR3 protein: CAADRGPENTEAFF

J gene: TRBJ2-1
D gene: NA
clone size: NA
V gene: TRBV4-1
CDR3 DNA: TGCGCCAGCAGCCAAGATATGAATGAGCAGTTCTTC
CDR3 protein: CASSQDMNEQFF

J gene: TRBJ2-7
D gene: TRBD2
clone size: NA
V gene: TRBV2
CDR3 DNA: TGTGCCAGCAGTGCTTTGACTAGCGGGAGCCACGAGCAGTACTTC
CDR3 protein: CASSALTSGSHEQYF

J gene: TRBJ1-4
D gene: NA
clone size: NA
V gene: TRBV7-9
CDR3 DNA: TGTGCCAGCAGCCCCCCGGGCGGGACCCTAGGATTGGAAAAACTGTTTTTT
CDR3 protein: CASSPPGGTLGLEKLFF

J gene: TRBJ2-1
D gene: NA
clone size: NA
V gene: TRBV7-2
CDR3 DNA: TGTGCCAGCAGCTTACTATACAATGAGCAGTTCTTC
CDR3 protein: CASSLLYNEQFF

J gene: TRBJ1-1
D gene: TRBD1
clone size: NA
V gene: TRBV28
CDR3 DNA: TGTGCCAGCAGTTTATGTTTCGTACGACAGGGCGGATGTACTGAAGCTTTCTTT
CDR3 protein: CASSLCFVRQGGCTEAFF

J gene: TRBJ2-3
D gene: TRBD2
clone size: once
V gene: TRBV9
CDR3 DNA: TGTGCCAGCAGCGTAGACTCCGGGGGAGGGGGCACAGATACGCAGTATTTT
CDR3 protein: CASSVDSGGGGTDTQYF

J gene: TRBJ2-3
D gene: TRBD1
clone size: NA
V gene: TRBV30
CDR3 DNA: TGTGCCTGGAGTGTAGGGACAGGGTGGACAGATACGCAGTATTTT
CDR3 protein: CAWSVGTGWTDTQYF

J gene: TRBJ2-7
D gene: TRBD2
clone size: NA
V gene: TRBV19
CDR3 DNA: TGTGCCAGTAGTATTTTCGGAGCGGGAGATAAATCCTACGAGCAGTACTTC
CDR3 protein: CASSIFGAGDKSYEQYF

J gene: TRBJ1-5
D gene: TRBD1
clone size: NA
V gene: TRBV28
CDR3 DNA: TGTGCCAGCACCTTGGGGGATAGGGGGCTCAATCAGCCCCAGCATTTT
CDR3 protein: CASTLGDRGLNQPQHF

J gene: TRBJ1-5
D gene: NA
clone size: NA
V gene: TRBV18
CDR3 DNA: TGTGCCAGCTCACCCGGAGGGACTAATCAGCCCCAGCATTTT
CDR3 protein: CASSPGGTNQPQHF

J gene: TRBJ1-3
D gene: TRBD1
clone size: NA
V gene: TRBV28
CDR3 DNA: TGTGCCAGCAGGGCTCCAACCGGGACAGGGGATGGAAACACCATATATTTT
CDR3 protein: CASRAPTGTGDGNTIYF

J gene: TRBJ2-1
D gene: NA
clone size: NA
V gene: TRBV2
CDR3 DNA: TGTGCCAGCCCGGTGAGGAGCTCCTACAATGAGCAGTTCTTC
CDR3 protein: CASPVRSSYNEQFF

J gene: TRBJ2-7
D gene: TRBD1
clone size: NA
V gene: TRBV11-2
CDR3 DNA: TGTGCCAGCAGCCGAGACAGGGGCTACGAGCAGTACTTC
CDR3 protein: CASSRDRGYEQYF

J gene: TRBJ1-1
D gene: NA
clone size: NA
V gene: TRBV2
CDR3 DNA: TGTGCCAGCAGTGAAATGGCACTAGGAACTTTCTTT
CDR3 protein: CASSEMALGTFF

J gene: TRBJ1-5
D gene: NA
clone size: NA
V gene: TRBV19
CDR3 DNA: TGTGCCAGTAGTATTTTGGACAAGAGGACTCAGCCCCAGCATTTT
CDR3 protein: CASSILDKRTQPQHF

J gene: TRBJ2-7
D gene: NA
clone size: once
V gene: TRBV18
CDR3 DNA: TGTGCCAGCTCACCAAGCAACGAGCAGTACTTC
CDR3 protein: CASSPSNEQYF

J gene: TRBJ1-5
D gene: NA
clone size: NA
V gene: TRBV15
CDR3 DNA: TGTGCCACCAGCAGAGGCACAGGTACCAATCAGCCCCAGCATTTT
CDR3 protein: CATSRGTGTNQPQHF

J gene: TRBJ2-3
D gene: NA
clone size: NA
V gene: TRBV19
CDR3 DNA: TGTGCCAGTAGACTCCGAATTGGGGCGGAAAACACAGATACGCAGTATTTT
CDR3 protein: CASRLRIGAENTDTQYF

J gene: TRBJ2-7
D gene: NA
clone size: NA
V gene: TRBV9
CDR3 DNA: TGTGCCAGCAGCGCCAACACGGGACTTCGGAGCGAGCAGTACTTC
CDR3 protein: CASSANTGLRSEQYF

J gene: TRBJ2-7
D gene: TRBD2
clone size: NA
V gene: TRBV5-1
CDR3 DNA: TGCGCCAGCAGCGTCACTAGCGGGACTTACGAGCAGTACTTC
CDR3 protein: CASSVTSGTYEQYF

J gene: TRBJ2-2
D gene: TRBD2
clone size: NA
V gene: TRBV6-5
CDR3 DNA: TGTGCCAGCCGCGGAGCGGGAGTCGGGCTGTTTTTT
CDR3 protein: CASRGAGVGLFF

J gene: TRBJ2-7
D gene: TRBD2
clone size: NA
V gene: TRBV30
CDR3 DNA: TGTGCCTGGCGGACTAGCGCCGGCGGCTACGAGCAGTACTTC
CDR3 protein: CAWRTSAGGYEQYF

J gene: TRBJ1-5
D gene: TRBD1
clone size: NA
V gene: TRBV28
CDR3 DNA: TGTGCCAGCAGTCCCCGGACAGGGGCACGACAGCCCCAGCATTTT
CDR3 protein: CASSPRTGARQPQHF

J gene: TRBJ1-2
D gene: NA
clone size: once
V gene: TRBV4-1
CDR3 DNA: TGCGCCAGCAGCCAAGAATACAGTTCTAACTATGGCTACACCTTC
CDR3 protein: CASSQEYSSNYGYTF

J gene: TRBJ1-4
D gene: TRBD1
clone size: NA
V gene: TRBV9
CDR3 DNA: TGTGCCAGCAGCGGAGGAGGGGGCACTAATGAAAAACTGTTTTTT
CDR3 protein: CASSGGGGTNEKLFF

J gene: TRBJ1-1
D gene: NA
clone size: NA
V gene: TRBV9
CDR3 DNA: TGTGCCAGCAGCGTAGGGGGAGGAGGTGAAGCTTTCTTT
CDR3 protein: CASSVGGGGEAFF

J gene: TRBJ1-1
D gene: TRBD1
clone size: NA
V gene: TRBV19
CDR3 DNA: TGTGCCAGTAGTATATACAGGGGGCCGAACACTGAAGCTTTCTTT
CDR3 protein: CASSIYRGPNTEAFF

J gene: TRBJ2-7
D gene: NA
clone size: NA
V gene: TRBV28
CDR3 DNA: TGTGCCAGCAGATCAGCGGGCATCTACGAGCAGTACTTC
CDR3 protein: CASRSAGIYEQYF

J gene: TRBJ2-4
D gene: TRBD1
clone size: NA
V gene: TRBV6-1
CDR3 DNA: TGTGCCAGCGGGGACAGGGCGCGAAACATTCAGTACTTC
CDR3 protein: CASGDRARNIQYF

J gene: TRBJ1-5
D gene: NA
clone size: once
V gene: TRBV27
CDR3 DNA: TGTGCCAGCATTTCTGGAGGAGCAGGCCAAAATCAGCCCCAGCATTTT
CDR3 protein: CASISGGAGQNQPQHF

J gene: TRBJ2-1
D gene: TRBD2
clone size: NA
V gene: TRBV29-1
CDR3 DNA: TGCAGCGTTGCAACTAGCGGGAGCTACAATGAGCAGTTCTTC
CDR3 protein: CSVATSGSYNEQFF

J gene: TRBJ2-7
D gene: NA
clone size: NA
V gene: TRBV6-6
CDR3 DNA: TGTGCCAGCAGCCTAGGAGGCTACGAGCAGTACTTC
CDR3 protein: CASSLGGYEQYF

J gene: TRBJ1-2
D gene: NA
clone size: NA
V gene: TRBV28
CDR3 DNA: TGTGCCAGCAGTTTGAGTCAGGTATATGGCTACACCTTC
CDR3 protein: CASSLSQVYGYTF

J gene: TRBJ2-7
D gene: TRBD2
clone size: once
V gene: TRBV5-1
CDR3 DNA: TGCGCCAGCAGCTTGCTAGCGGAGAGCTACGAGCAGTACTTC
CDR3 protein: CASSLLAESYEQYF

J gene: TRBJ1-5
D gene: NA
clone size: NA
V gene: TRBV7-9
CDR3 DNA: TGTGCCAGCAGCTTAGATTCGGCGGGGGCGAGCAATCAGCCCCAGCATTTT
CDR3 protein: CASSLDSAGASNQPQHF

J gene: TRBJ1-1
D gene: NA
clone size: NA
V gene: TRBV5-1
CDR3 DNA: TGCGCCAGCAGCTTTTACGAGGACACTGAAGCTTTCTTT
CDR3 protein: CASSFYEDTEAFF

J gene: TRBJ2-3
D gene: TRBD2
clone size: NA
V gene: TRBV9
CDR3 DNA: TGTGCCAGCAGCGTAGATATAGCGGGAGGAGAAGATACGCAGTATTTT
CDR3 protein: CASSVDIAGGEDTQYF